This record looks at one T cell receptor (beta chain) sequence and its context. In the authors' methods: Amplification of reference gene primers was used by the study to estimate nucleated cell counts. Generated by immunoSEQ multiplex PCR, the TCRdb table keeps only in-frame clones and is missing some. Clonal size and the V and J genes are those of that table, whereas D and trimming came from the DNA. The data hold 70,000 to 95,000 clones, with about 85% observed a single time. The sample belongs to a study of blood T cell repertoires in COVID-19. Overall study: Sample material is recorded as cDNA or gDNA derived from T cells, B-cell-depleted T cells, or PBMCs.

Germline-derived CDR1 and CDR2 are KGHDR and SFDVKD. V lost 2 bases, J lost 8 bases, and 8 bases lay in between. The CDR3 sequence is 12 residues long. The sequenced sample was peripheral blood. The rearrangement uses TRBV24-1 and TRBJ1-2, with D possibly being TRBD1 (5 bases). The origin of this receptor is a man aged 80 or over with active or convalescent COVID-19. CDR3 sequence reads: CATSDSGDGYTF. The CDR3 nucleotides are TGTGCCACCAGTGATTCGGGGGACGGCTACACCTTC.